A selection of T cell receptor beta chains follows, all from one sample in a study of human thymus T cells. Sequencing used immunoSEQ multiplex PCR; TCRdb keeps in-frame clones, though not all of them. The sample carries under 150,000 clones, over 85% recorded once. Sequenced: thymus tissue. The receptor set was obtained from a boy under two years old with a congenital heart defect but otherwise immunologically healthy. Both conserved end residues are part of each CDR3. The D gene is left open where the match is weak. Part of the rows lack a size; the others show once, few, many or a class for expanded clones.

J gene: TRBJ1-1
V gene: TRBV28
clone size: .
D gene: TRBD1
CDR3 protein: CASSSGTEKAFF
CDR3 DNA: TGTGCCAGCAGTTCCGGGACAGAGAAGGCTTTCTTT

J gene: TRBJ1-1
V gene: TRBV5-6
clone size: .
D gene: .
CDR3 protein: CASSLRFQGNTEAFF
CDR3 DNA: TGTGCCAGCAGCTTGAGGTTCCAGGGTAACACTGAAGCTTTCTTT

J gene: TRBJ2-1
V gene: TRBV19
clone size: .
D gene: .
CDR3 protein: CASSGTGKYNEQFF
CDR3 DNA: TGTGCCAGTAGCGGGACTGGAAAATACAATGAGCAGTTCTTC

J gene: TRBJ2-6
V gene: TRBV15
clone size: .
D gene: .
CDR3 protein: CATSRGSGANVLTF
CDR3 DNA: TGTGCCACCAGCAGAGGCTCTGGGGCCAACGTCCTGACTTTC

J gene: TRBJ2-2
V gene: TRBV19
clone size: .
D gene: .
CDR3 protein: CASSIAWTTRGGELFF
CDR3 DNA: TGTGCCAGTAGTATAGCCTGGACAACGCGAGGCGGGGAGCTGTTTTTT

J gene: TRBJ2-7
V gene: TRBV5-1
clone size: once
D gene: TRBD1
CDR3 protein: CASSSRDSSYEQYF
CDR3 DNA: TGCGCCAGCAGCTCCCGGGACAGCTCCTACGAGCAGTACTTC

J gene: TRBJ2-3
V gene: TRBV9
clone size: .
D gene: .
CDR3 protein: CASSEGRLRVDTQYF
CDR3 DNA: TGTGCCAGCAGCGAAGGGCGCCTCCGGGTAGATACGCAGTATTTT

J gene: TRBJ2-1
V gene: TRBV15
clone size: .
D gene: TRBD2
CDR3 protein: CATSLWLAGGPRLYNEQFF
CDR3 DNA: TGTGCCACCAGCCTCTGGCTAGCGGGGGGGCCAAGACTATACAATGAGCAGTTCTTC

J gene: TRBJ1-2
V gene: TRBV12-5
clone size: .
D gene: TRBD1
CDR3 protein: CASGSGQNYGYTF
CDR3 DNA: TGTGCTAGTGGCTCGGGACAGAACTATGGCTACACCTTC

J gene: TRBJ1-1
V gene: TRBV15
clone size: .
D gene: .
CDR3 protein: CATSREPRTLKLSLDKAPDSEAFF
CDR3 DNA: .

J gene: TRBJ1-2
V gene: TRBV4-2
clone size: once
D gene: TRBD1
CDR3 protein: CASSQTPDRGYGYTF
CDR3 DNA: TGTGCCAGCAGCCAAACCCCGGACAGGGGGTATGGCTACACCTTC

J gene: TRBJ2-5
V gene: TRBV5-4
clone size: .
D gene: .
CDR3 protein: CASSRFSGQGETQYF
CDR3 DNA: .

J gene: TRBJ2-2
V gene: TRBV19
clone size: .
D gene: TRBD2
CDR3 protein: CASSIVLAVNTGELFF
CDR3 DNA: TGTGCCAGTAGTATAGTGCTAGCGGTGAACACCGGGGAGCTGTTTTTT

J gene: TRBJ1-1
V gene: TRBV29-1
clone size: .
D gene: .
CDR3 protein: CSATGRPPHTEAFF
CDR3 DNA: TGCAGCGCCACAGGACGGCCCCCCCACACTGAAGCTTTCTTT

J gene: TRBJ1-2
V gene: TRBV10-3
clone size: .
D gene: .
CDR3 protein: CAISEKGTIYGYTF
CDR3 DNA: TGTGCCATCAGTGAGAAAGGGACGATCTATGGCTACACCTTC

J gene: TRBJ2-1
V gene: TRBV4-3
clone size: .
D gene: TRBD2
CDR3 protein: CASSQALAGGSSYNEQFF
CDR3 DNA: TGCGCCAGCAGCCAAGCACTAGCGGGGGGGAGCTCCTACAATGAGCAGTTCTTC

J gene: TRBJ1-6
V gene: TRBV11-3
clone size: .
D gene: .
CDR3 protein: CASSLDGNSPLHF
CDR3 DNA: TGTGCCAGCAGCTTAGATGGGAATTCACCCCTCCACTTT

J gene: TRBJ2-7
V gene: TRBV27
clone size: .
D gene: .
CDR3 protein: CASTLSEQYF
CDR3 DNA: TGTGCCAGCACCCTCTCCGAGCAGTACTTC

J gene: TRBJ2-1
V gene: TRBV27
clone size: .
D gene: .
CDR3 protein: CASRRGVGGPENEQFF
CDR3 DNA: TGTGCCAGCAGAAGGGGGGTGGGGGGGCCAGAGAATGAGCAGTTCTTC

J gene: TRBJ2-1
V gene: TRBV4-1
clone size: .
D gene: .
CDR3 protein: CASSHGSDRNEQFF
CDR3 DNA: TGCGCCAGCAGCCACGGGTCCGATCGCAATGAGCAGTTCTTC

J gene: TRBJ2-5
V gene: TRBV5-1
clone size: .
D gene: .
CDR3 protein: CASSWTGTQETQYF
CDR3 DNA: TGCGCCAGCAGCTGGACCGGGACGCAAGAGACCCAGTACTTC

J gene: TRBJ2-3
V gene: TRBV9
clone size: .
D gene: .
CDR3 protein: CASSCPKVCGTDTQYF
CDR3 DNA: TGTGCCAGCAGCTGTCCCAAGGTTTGTGGCACAGATACGCAGTATTTT

J gene: TRBJ2-6
V gene: TRBV6-5
clone size: .
D gene: .
CDR3 protein: CASSYISGANVLTF
CDR3 DNA: TGTGCCAGCAGTTACATCTCTGGGGCCAACGTCCTGACTTTC

J gene: TRBJ2-1
V gene: TRBV7-3
clone size: .
D gene: TRBD2
CDR3 protein: CASSYSSGGAYNEQFF
CDR3 DNA: TGTGCCAGCAGCTATTCTAGCGGGGGGGCCTACAATGAGCAGTTCTTC

J gene: TRBJ1-6
V gene: TRBV2
clone size: .
D gene: TRBD1
CDR3 protein: CARKDPGQGAGNSPLHF
CDR3 DNA: TGTGCCAGGAAGGACCCGGGACAGGGGGCGGGTAATTCACCCCTCCACTTT

J gene: TRBJ2-1
V gene: TRBV15
clone size: .
D gene: .
CDR3 protein: CATSRDFGGANGNEQFF
CDR3 DNA: TGTGCCACCAGCAGAGATTTTGGCGGAGCGAACGGCAATGAGCAGTTCTTC

J gene: TRBJ2-3
V gene: TRBV19
clone size: .
D gene: .
CDR3 protein: CASSGAPRRFSTDTQYF
CDR3 DNA: TGTGCCAGTAGCGGGGCGCCGAGGAGATTTAGCACAGATACGCAGTATTTT

J gene: TRBJ1-6
V gene: TRBV10-2
clone size: .
D gene: .
CDR3 protein: CASSEGGGRAPLHF
CDR3 DNA: TGCGCCAGCAGTGAAGGTGGAGGGAGGGCACCCCTCCACTTT

J gene: TRBJ2-1
V gene: TRBV30
clone size: once
D gene: TRBD2
CDR3 protein: CACLGRGRNEQFF
CDR3 DNA: TGTGCCTGCCTGGGGAGGGGCCGAAATGAGCAGTTCTTC

J gene: TRBJ2-5
V gene: TRBV7-9
clone size: .
D gene: TRBD2
CDR3 protein: CASSGPSGGEETQYF
CDR3 DNA: TGTGCCAGCAGCGGACCTAGCGGGGGGGAAGAGACCCAGTACTTC

J gene: TRBJ2-5
V gene: TRBV4-1
clone size: .
D gene: .
CDR3 protein: CASSQDLRTLQETQYF
CDR3 DNA: TGCGCCAGCAGCCAAGATCTTAGGACATTGCAAGAGACCCAGTACTTC

J gene: TRBJ1-3
V gene: TRBV28
clone size: .
D gene: .
CDR3 protein: CASSPGPLETGNTIYF
CDR3 DNA: TGTGCCAGCAGTCCTGGACCCCTAGAGACTGGAAACACCATATATTTT

J gene: TRBJ1-3
V gene: TRBV5-6
clone size: .
D gene: .
CDR3 protein: CASRIRQGNGNTIYF
CDR3 DNA: TGTGCCAGCAGGATAAGGCAGGGTAACGGAAACACCATATATTTT

J gene: TRBJ1-5
V gene: TRBV6-5
clone size: .
D gene: .
CDR3 protein: CASSLQLDSNQPQHF
CDR3 DNA: TGTGCCAGCAGCTTACAGCTAGATAGCAATCAGCCCCAGCATTTT

J gene: TRBJ1-2
V gene: TRBV19
clone size: .
D gene: TRBD1
CDR3 protein: CASKSTGGVNGYTF
CDR3 DNA: TGTGCCAGTAAATCGACAGGGGGCGTTAATGGCTACACCTTC

J gene: TRBJ2-5
V gene: TRBV4-2
clone size: few
D gene: .
CDR3 protein: CASSDRQETQYF
CDR3 DNA: TGTGCCAGCAGCGATAGGCAAGAGACCCAGTACTTC

J gene: TRBJ1-2
V gene: TRBV7-9
clone size: .
D gene: .
CDR3 protein: CASSSGQGYTF
CDR3 DNA: TGTGCCAGCAGCTCAGGACAGGGCTACACCTTC

J gene: TRBJ2-3
V gene: TRBV7-2
clone size: once
D gene: .
CDR3 protein: CASSSYSPSWADTQYF
CDR3 DNA: TGTGCCAGCAGCTCCTATAGCCCTTCATGGGCAGATACGCAGTATTTT

J gene: TRBJ2-5
V gene: TRBV4-2
clone size: .
D gene: TRBD2
CDR3 protein: CASSQDRSLAGNQETQYF
CDR3 DNA: TGTGCCAGCAGCCAAGATCGATCACTAGCGGGGAACCAAGAGACCCAGTACTTC

J gene: TRBJ1-4
V gene: TRBV30
clone size: .
D gene: TRBD1
CDR3 protein: CAWSEVRGLEKLFF
CDR3 DNA: TGTGCCTGGAGCGAGGTCAGGGGGCTTGAAAAACTGTTTTTT

J gene: TRBJ1-1
V gene: TRBV29-1
clone size: .
D gene: TRBD1
CDR3 protein: CSVGGRGKGNTEAFF
CDR3 DNA: TGCAGCGTTGGGGGCAGGGGGAAGGGGAACACTGAAGCTTTCTTT

J gene: TRBJ1-5
V gene: TRBV18
clone size: .
D gene: .
CDR3 protein: CASSPRKAGQPQHF
CDR3 DNA: TGTGCCAGCTCACCAAGGAAGGCCGGCCAGCCCCAGCATTTT

J gene: TRBJ2-1
V gene: TRBV6-1
clone size: .
D gene: TRBD2
CDR3 protein: CASSELSGGKSSYNEQFF
CDR3 DNA: TGTGCCAGCAGTGAATTGAGCGGGGGGAAGAGCTCCTACAATGAGCAGTTCTTC

J gene: TRBJ1-6
V gene: TRBV18
clone size: .
D gene: .
CDR3 protein: CASSPLSGFPNSPLHF
CDR3 DNA: TGTGCCAGCTCACCATTGTCCGGGTTCCCTAATTCACCCCTCCACTTT

J gene: TRBJ2-1
V gene: TRBV30
clone size: .
D gene: .
CDR3 protein: CAWSPVGEGAGSNEQFF
CDR3 DNA: TGTGCCTGGAGCCCCGTTGGGGAGGGGGCTGGCAGCAATGAGCAGTTCTTC

J gene: TRBJ1-2
V gene: TRBV28
clone size: .
D gene: .
CDR3 protein: CASSRQVRNYGYTF
CDR3 DNA: TGTGCCAGCAGCCGACAGGTCCGTAACTATGGCTACACCTTC

J gene: TRBJ1-1
V gene: TRBV27
clone size: .
D gene: TRBD1
CDR3 protein: CASSLSIIDREATEAFF
CDR3 DNA: TGTGCCAGCAGTTTATCGATAATCGACAGGGAAGCCACTGAAGCTTTCTTT

J gene: TRBJ1-3
V gene: TRBV7-2
clone size: .
D gene: .
CDR3 protein: CASSPGQGGFSGNTIYF
CDR3 DNA: TGTGCCAGCAGCCCGGGGCAGGGAGGGTTTTCTGGAAACACCATATATTTT

J gene: TRBJ2-3
V gene: TRBV5-4
clone size: .
D gene: .
CDR3 protein: CASSLRDTQYF
CDR3 DNA: TGTGCCAGCAGCCTCCGGGATACGCAGTATTTT

J gene: TRBJ1-2
V gene: TRBV4-2
clone size: once
D gene: .
CDR3 protein: CASSLNTQTNYGYTF
CDR3 DNA: TGTGCCAGCAGCCTCAATACCCAGACGAACTATGGCTACACCTTC

J gene: TRBJ1-2
V gene: TRBV19
clone size: .
D gene: .
CDR3 protein: CASTPAGHSFNYGYTF
CDR3 DNA: TGTGCCAGTACCCCGGCAGGGCACTCATTCAACTATGGCTACACCTTC

J gene: TRBJ1-5
V gene: TRBV28
clone size: .
D gene: TRBD1
CDR3 protein: CASSWGSSKTGGNQPQHF
CDR3 DNA: TGTGCCAGCAGTTGGGGCTCGAGTAAAACAGGGGGCAATCAGCCCCAGCATTTT